A single sample is the source of the 12 T cell receptor beta chains below, sequenced in a study of blood T cell repertoires in COVID-19. Measured with immunoSEQ multiplex PCR; TCRdb has only the in-frame clones, and not every one. The table includes about 180,000 clones, around nine tenths detected once. Material for sequencing was peripheral blood. These receptors were collected from a woman in her 70s with COVID-19, enrolled during active disease.

This clone was observed a few times. The rearrangement joins TRBV23-1 to TRBJ2-6, with 7 bases fitting TRBD1. TRBV23-1 is given ORF status, its function remaining uncertain. This CDR3 is built from 18 residues. V trimming: 2 bases; J trimming: 0 bases; junction bases outside the gene matches: 7. This chain's CDR3 is CASSQRRTGNSGANVLTF. The CDR3, as DNA: TGCGCCAGCAGTCAACGACGGACAGGAAACTCTGGGGCCAACGTCCTGACTTTC.

This clone is a singleton in its sample. This sample includes further DNA sequences coding for the same CDR3. The chain joins TRBV3-1 (or the pseudogene TRBV3-2) to TRBJ1-3, with no clear D. V lost 3 bases, J lost 0 bases, and 3 bases lay in between. The CDR3 extends over 13 amino acids. CDR1 is LGHDT and CDR2 is YNNKEL in the germline V gene (reference sequence). The CDR3 protein is CASSQSSGNTIYF. CDR3 nucleotide sequence: TGTGCCAGCAGCCAGAGCTCTGGAAACACCATATATTTT.

This clone was recorded once. The chain recombines TRBV30 with TRBJ1-4, with TRBD1 matching over 8 bases. This CDR3 has 18 residues. Trimming at V came to 3 bases and at J to 0 bases, leaving 12 bases not matched to a gene. The germline V gene encodes CDR1 GTSNPN and CDR2 SVGIG (reference sequence). CDR3 region: CAWRMDAGQAATNEKLFF. The CDR3 bases are TGTGCCTGGAGAATGGATGCGGGACAGGCGGCAACTAATGAAAAACTGTTTTTT.

The chain couples TRBV11-3 to TRBJ2-5; 7 bases align to TRBD1. The length of the CDR3 is 15 residues. From germline, CDR1 is SGHNT and CDR2 YENEEA. J gave up 4 bases and V 5 bases, and 10 bases lay outside the gene matches. The CDR3 bases are TGTGCCAGCAGCACGCGACAGGGTCGGGGAGAGACCCAGTACTTC. Translation gives CASSTRQGRGETQYF.

The chain links TRBV9 to TRBJ2-5; D might be TRBD1 (5 bases). CDR3 length: 15 residues. CDR1 and CDR2 (germline): SGDLS, YYNGEE. V lost 0 bases, J lost 3 bases, and 12 bases lay in between. The CDR3 here is CASSVEAGPKETQYF. The DNA for the CDR3 is TGTGCCAGCAGCGTAGAGGCAGGGCCGAAAGAGACCCAGTACTTC.

The V call is TRBV6-5, the J call TRBJ2-5; D is possibly TRBD1 (5 bases). V shed 7 bases and J shed 2 bases, with 14 bases lying between them. CDR3 size: 14 residues. Looked up from germline, CDR1 is MNHEY and CDR2 is SVGAGI. The CDR3 sequence is CASKSGLAQETQYF. Written as DNA, the CDR3 is TGTGCCAGCAAATCAGGGTTGGCTCAAGAGACCCAGTACTTC.

The J gene is TRBJ2-1, the V gene TRBV4-3; no clear D. V shed 2 bases and J shed 4 bases, with 9 bases lying between them. Per germline, CDR1 LGHNA and CDR2 YSLEER. The CDR3 extends over 14 amino acids. CDR3 bases: TGCGCCAGCAGCCAATCTTATCTGTACAATGAGCAGTTCTTC. Its protein product is CASSQSYLYNEQFF.

This clone was detected a few times. The chain is built from TRBV28 and TRBJ1-1; D is uncertain. V lost 6 bases to trimming and J lost 9 bases, with 17 bases between them. The CDR3 consists of 13 residues. The germline V gene encodes CDR1 MDHEN and CDR2 SYDVKM. CDR3 DNA: TGTGCCAGCAGCCGCCAAGACATCGCCCAAGCTTTCTTT. Translated: CASSRQDIAQAFF.

The gene calls are TRBV6-5 and TRBJ2-4; D is uncertain. The germline V gene has CDR1 MNHEY and CDR2 SVGAGI. V lost 7 bases, J lost 6 bases, and 7 bases lay in between. CDR3 length equals 11 residues. CDR3: CASNSLNIQYF. For the CDR3, the DNA is TGTGCCAGCAACAGCCTAAACATTCAGTACTTC.

This clone showed up just once. The chain combines TRBV16 with TRBJ2-5; D is possibly TRBD2 (7 bases). Germline V CDR1 and CDR2: KGHSY, FQNENV. Between the trimmed V and J ends, which lost 2 bases and 2 bases, there was a span of 12 bases. The CDR3 consists of 15 residues. The CDR3 DNA is TGTGCCAGCAGCCAACTTAGGGGGGGACAAGAGACCCAGTACTTC. It translates to CASSQLRGGQETQYF.

The chain employs TRBV30 and TRBJ1-6; TRBD1 agrees at 10 bases. V lost 3 bases and J lost 10; bases outside the gene matches: 9. The CDR3 loop spans 15 amino acids. Germline loops: CDR1 GTSNPN, CDR2 SVGIG (reference sequence). DNA of the CDR3: TGTGCCTGGAGACCGGGACAGGGGTTAATCTCACCCCTCCACTTT. Protein product: CAWRPGQGLISPLHF.

V usage is TRBV7-9 and J usage is TRBJ1-6; 8 positions match TRBD1. Unmatched junction bases numbered 9, after V lost 4 bases and J lost 7 bases. CDR3 length: 16 residues. Germline lookup yields CDR1 SEHNR and CDR2 FQNEAQ (reference sequence). The CDR3 DNA follows: TGTGCCAGCAGCTCCCACGGACAGGGCGGCAATTCACCCCTCCACTTT. Encoded protein: CASSSHGQGGNSPLHF.